This T cell receptor beta chain emerged from a study of blood T cells in healthy people across ages. The second PCR ran roughly 7 to 12 cycles with a sample-barcoded 5' primer and J-beta primers. A template-switch adaptor that had 12 random nucleotides put a tag on each cDNA molecule. One entry per CDR3 protein results from TCRdb running MiXCR on the 5' RACE reads. The sample has some 1,500,000 distinct CDR3 sequences, 42% seen once. This CDR3 has 16 residues. The germline gives CDR1 MNHEY, CDR2 SVGAGI. The V gene end was trimmed by 6 bases and the J gene end by 7 bases; junction bases not matched to a gene: 13.

The chain recombines TRBV6-5 with TRBJ2-7; 12 bases agree with TRBD2. This sequence originates from a woman between 18 and 29 years old in good health. What was sequenced was blood. Written as DNA, the CDR3 is TGTGCCAGCAGCCGGACTAGCGGGGTAATACGCGAAGAGCAGTACTTC. It codes for CASSRTSGVIREEQYF.